This is a list of T cell receptor beta chains from one sample in a study of tumor-infiltrating lymphocytes in primary liver carcinoma. Each CDR3 protein gets one entry after TCRdb re-called the multiplex PCR reads with MiXCR. The top ten clones hold approximately 18% of a sample with 100,000 to 120,000 distinct CDR3 sequences, around 83% of them seen once. The specimen was liver tumor tissue from sampling region 3. Receptors were obtained from a man in his forties with primary liver carcinoma and hepatitis B virus infection. Each CDR3 is given with its conserved first and last residue. The order of the fields is J gene, V gene, D gene, clone size, CDR3 length, CDR3 DNA, CDR3 protein. D genes are given only for firm matches. Size values are once, few and many counts, or a class for expanded clones, and some rows have none.

j_call: TRBJ2-6; v_call: TRBV6-1; d_call: .; clone_size: .; cdr3_length: 16; cdr3_nt: TGTGCCAGCAGCGAACAGGGCCCCGCTGGGGTCAACATCCTGACCTTC; cdr3_aa: CASSEQGPAGVNILTF
j_call: TRBJ2-2; v_call: TRBV29-1; d_call: TRBD2; clone_size: .; cdr3_length: 15; cdr3_nt: TGCAGCGTTGTGACTAGCGAGGCGAACACCGGGGAGCTTTTTTTT; cdr3_aa: CSVVTSEANTGELFF
j_call: TRBJ2-6; v_call: TRBV6-1; d_call: .; clone_size: .; cdr3_length: 15; cdr3_nt: TGTGCCAGCAATGAATTCTCCCATGGGGCCGACGTCCTGACTTTC; cdr3_aa: CASNEFSHGADVLTF
j_call: TRBJ1-3; v_call: TRBV4-2; d_call: .; clone_size: .; cdr3_length: 18; cdr3_nt: TGCGCCAGCAGCCGGGAGCCAAGAAGGACAGTGGCTGGAAACACCATATATTTT; cdr3_aa: CASSREPRRTVAGNTIYF
j_call: TRBJ2-2; v_call: TRBV29-1; d_call: TRBD1; clone_size: .; cdr3_length: 15; cdr3_nt: TGCAGCGTCGCCCGGGACAGGGTCAGTTCCGGGGAGCTGTTCTTT; cdr3_aa: CSVARDRVSSGELFF
j_call: TRBJ1-2; v_call: TRBV4-1; d_call: .; clone_size: .; cdr3_length: 16; cdr3_nt: TGCGCCAGCAGCCAATTAGGTGGGGAGGGGAACTATGGCTACACCTTC; cdr3_aa: CASSQLGGEGNYGYTF
j_call: TRBJ1-5; v_call: TRBV11-2; d_call: .; clone_size: .; cdr3_length: 13; cdr3_nt: TGTGCCAGCAGCTCATCAATCAATCAGCACCAGCATTTT; cdr3_aa: CASSSSINQHQHF
j_call: TRBJ1-1; v_call: TRBV4-2; d_call: TRBD1; clone_size: .; cdr3_length: 14; cdr3_nt: TGTGCCAGTAACCAAGATTCAGGACAGGGCGAAGCTTTCTTT; cdr3_aa: CASNQDSGQGEAFF
j_call: TRBJ2-3; v_call: TRBV6-1; d_call: .; clone_size: .; cdr3_length: 12; cdr3_nt: TGTGCCAGCAAGCCCAGCATTGATACGCAATATTTT; cdr3_aa: CASKPSIDTQYF
j_call: TRBJ2-2; v_call: TRBV29-1; d_call: .; clone_size: .; cdr3_length: 15; cdr3_nt: TGCAGCGCGTCGGTATCGGGATGGTGGACCGGGGAGCTGTTTTTT; cdr3_aa: CSASVSGWWTGELFF
j_call: TRBJ2-7; v_call: TRBV28; d_call: TRBD1; clone_size: .; cdr3_length: 12; cdr3_nt: TGTGCCAGTGTGGGACAGGGCCACGGGCAGTACTTC; cdr3_aa: CASVGQGHGQYF
j_call: TRBJ2-3; v_call: TRBV5-4; d_call: .; clone_size: .; cdr3_length: 16; cdr3_nt: TGTGCCAGCAGCTTGGGACTAACGGGAGCGTCAGATACGCAGTATTTT; cdr3_aa: CASSLGLTGASDTQYF
j_call: TRBJ2-2; v_call: TRBV29-1; d_call: TRBD2; clone_size: many; cdr3_length: 14; cdr3_nt: TGCAGCGTTGTAGGACTAGCGGGAAGCGGGGAGCTGTTTTTT; cdr3_aa: CSVVGLAGSGELFF
j_call: TRBJ2-1; v_call: TRBV11-1; d_call: TRBD2; clone_size: .; cdr3_length: 15; cdr3_nt: TGTGCCAGCATCTTTCCCGGGACTAGCGGGAGGGAGCAGTTCTTC; cdr3_aa: CASIFPGTSGREQFF
j_call: TRBJ2-7; v_call: TRBV10-3; d_call: TRBD1; clone_size: .; cdr3_length: 15; cdr3_nt: TGTGCCATCATGCTTACCGGGACAGTATCCTACGAGCATTACTTC; cdr3_aa: CAIMLTGTVSYEHYF
j_call: TRBJ2-6; v_call: TRBV6-1; d_call: TRBD1; clone_size: many; cdr3_length: 18; cdr3_nt: TGTGCCAGCAGTGGATACAGGGGTCCTACCTCTGGGGCCAACGTCCTGACTTTC; cdr3_aa: CASSGYRGPTSGANVLTF
j_call: TRBJ2-1; v_call: TRBV6-2/TRBV6-3; d_call: TRBD2; clone_size: .; cdr3_length: 15; cdr3_nt: TGTGCCAGCAACCCACTAGCGGGAGCTTACAATGAACAGTTCTTC; cdr3_aa: CASNPLAGAYNEQFF
j_call: TRBJ2-1; v_call: TRBV12-3/TRBV12-4; d_call: .; clone_size: .; cdr3_length: 12; cdr3_nt: TGTGTCAGCAGTTTGTTGGGGAATGAGGAGTTCTTC; cdr3_aa: CVSSLLGNEEFF
j_call: TRBJ1-2; v_call: TRBV11-1; d_call: .; clone_size: .; cdr3_length: 13; cdr3_nt: TGTGCGAGCAGCTCGGTCCATATCTATGGCTACACCTTC; cdr3_aa: CASSSVHIYGYTF
j_call: TRBJ2-1; v_call: TRBV4-3; d_call: .; clone_size: .; cdr3_length: 16; cdr3_nt: TGCGCCAGCAGCCAATTCCCCCCCCCGGTAGAGAATGAGCAGTTCTTC; cdr3_aa: CASSQFPPPVENEQFF
j_call: TRBJ2-7; v_call: TRBV4-2; d_call: .; clone_size: .; cdr3_length: 15; cdr3_nt: TGTGCCAGCAGCCAACGGATAGGTAACTCCTACGAGCAGTATTTC; cdr3_aa: CASSQRIGNSYEQYF
j_call: TRBJ2-7; v_call: TRBV6-2/TRBV6-3; d_call: TRBD1; clone_size: .; cdr3_length: 14; cdr3_nt: TGTGCCAACAGCCTCCGGGACAGGGCCCACGTGCAGTATTTC; cdr3_aa: CANSLRDRAHVQYF
j_call: TRBJ2-1; v_call: TRBV11-3; d_call: .; clone_size: few; cdr3_length: 14; cdr3_nt: TGTGCCAACAGTTTAGGCGTCTCGAACAATGAACAGTTCTTC; cdr3_aa: CANSLGVSNNEQFF
j_call: TRBJ2-2; v_call: TRBV12-3/TRBV12-4; d_call: TRBD2; clone_size: .; cdr3_length: 16; cdr3_nt: TGTGCCAGCAGCCCCAGAACTAGCGGGAGTAGAGGGGAGCTGTCTTTT; cdr3_aa: CASSPRTSGSRGELSF
j_call: TRBJ2-7; v_call: TRBV12-5; d_call: .; clone_size: .; cdr3_length: 13; cdr3_nt: TGTGCCGGTGAGGGAACCGGTTCCTACGAGCATTACTTC; cdr3_aa: CAGEGTGSYEHYF
j_call: TRBJ2-7; v_call: TRBV11-2; d_call: .; clone_size: .; cdr3_length: 15; cdr3_nt: TGTGCCAGCCGCTTAGAAGCTAGCAGGAGTCACGAGCAGTACTTC; cdr3_aa: CASRLEASRSHEQYF
j_call: TRBJ2-1; v_call: TRBV5-4; d_call: .; clone_size: .; cdr3_length: 13; cdr3_nt: TGTGCCAGCAGCGGAAGGGGGGGAGTCGAGCAATTCTTC; cdr3_aa: CASSGRGGVEQFF
j_call: TRBJ2-7; v_call: TRBV6-5; d_call: TRBD2; clone_size: .; cdr3_length: 16; cdr3_nt: TGTGCCTGCAAGGGGAGTGCTAGCGGGGATACCTACAAGCAATACTTC; cdr3_aa: CACKGSASGDTYKQYF
j_call: TRBJ1-5; v_call: TRBV11-2; d_call: .; clone_size: .; cdr3_length: 17; cdr3_nt: TGTACCAGCAGCTTTGTAGGGGTAACAGGGAGTAATCAGCCCCAGCATTTT; cdr3_aa: CTSSFVGVTGSNQPQHF
j_call: TRBJ2-5; v_call: TRBV29-1; d_call: .; clone_size: .; cdr3_length: 12; cdr3_nt: TGCAGCGTTTTGGGGTTCCAAGAGACCCACTACTTC; cdr3_aa: CSVLGFQETHYF
j_call: TRBJ1-6; v_call: TRBV11-2; d_call: .; clone_size: .; cdr3_length: 15; cdr3_nt: TGCGCCAGCAGCCGCGAGGGCAGGGCCTATTCACCCCTCCACTTT; cdr3_aa: CASSREGRAYSPLHF
j_call: TRBJ2-2; v_call: TRBV5-5; d_call: .; clone_size: .; cdr3_length: 14; cdr3_nt: TGTGCCGGCAGCTTTAACGTAAACACCGGGGAGCTGTTTTTT; cdr3_aa: CAGSFNVNTGELFF
j_call: TRBJ2-1; v_call: TRBV11-2; d_call: TRBD2; clone_size: .; cdr3_length: 17; cdr3_nt: TGTGTCAGCAGCTTGGATAGGGGCGGGAGGTCCTACAATGAGCAGTTCTTC; cdr3_aa: CVSSLDRGGRSYNEQFF
j_call: TRBJ2-6; v_call: TRBV11-2; d_call: .; clone_size: .; cdr3_length: 15; cdr3_nt: TGTACCACCCAGCGGCCGCGCTCTGGGGCCAATGTCATGACTTTC; cdr3_aa: CTTQRPRSGANVMTF
j_call: TRBJ2-7; v_call: TRBV11-2; d_call: .; clone_size: .; cdr3_length: 14; cdr3_nt: TGTGTCAGCGGCTCTAACAGGAACTCATACGAGCGGTACTTC; cdr3_aa: CVSGSNRNSYERYF
j_call: TRBJ2-7; v_call: TRBV11-1; d_call: .; clone_size: .; cdr3_length: 15; cdr3_nt: TGTGCCACCAACTTAACGGTATCGAGAGAATACGAGCTGTACTTC; cdr3_aa: CATNLTVSREYELYF
j_call: TRBJ1-1; v_call: TRBV6-2/TRBV6-3; d_call: .; clone_size: once; cdr3_length: 16; cdr3_nt: TGCGCCAGCACTATAATCTGGACGAGGGTAGTCACTGAAGCTTCCTTT; cdr3_aa: CASTIIWTRVVTEASF